This T cell receptor (beta chain) was found in a study of cytomegalovirus exposure and HLA in healthy donors. Study-level background: Inside one of the first data releases sat about 85 million unique TCRs taken from HLA-typed donors. General study points: The study labeled more than 150 TCR beta chains cytomegalovirus-associated. For TCR beta chains, V- and J-gene trimming was later linked to a missense DCLRE1C variant. Fewer N-insertions than the roughly 630-donor mean were reportedly shown by an Asian-associated ancestry cluster in a later analysis.

60 Vbeta and 13 Jbeta primers were used in PCR. Using immunoSEQ multiplex PCR, the repertoire was profiled, and TCRdb retains in-frame clones only, with some absent. The sample records roughly 120,000 clones, around 70% being singletons. Concerning this clone itself: The antigen remains undetermined.

After removal of 4 bases from V and 2 bases from J, the junction contained 6 bases not matched to a gene. Germline lookup yields CDR1 LNHDA and CDR2 SQIVND (reference sequence). CDR3 size: 16 residues. The specimen was PBMCs. The sequence derives from a woman aged 70-85 years in good health and CMV-seropositive. This chain joins TRBV19 and TRBJ1-4; the match to TRBD1 covers 8 bases. In nucleotides, the CDR3 is TGTGCCAGTAGTAAAACCCGGACAGGGACTAATGAAAAACTGTTTTTT. Translation: CASSKTRTGTNEKLFF.